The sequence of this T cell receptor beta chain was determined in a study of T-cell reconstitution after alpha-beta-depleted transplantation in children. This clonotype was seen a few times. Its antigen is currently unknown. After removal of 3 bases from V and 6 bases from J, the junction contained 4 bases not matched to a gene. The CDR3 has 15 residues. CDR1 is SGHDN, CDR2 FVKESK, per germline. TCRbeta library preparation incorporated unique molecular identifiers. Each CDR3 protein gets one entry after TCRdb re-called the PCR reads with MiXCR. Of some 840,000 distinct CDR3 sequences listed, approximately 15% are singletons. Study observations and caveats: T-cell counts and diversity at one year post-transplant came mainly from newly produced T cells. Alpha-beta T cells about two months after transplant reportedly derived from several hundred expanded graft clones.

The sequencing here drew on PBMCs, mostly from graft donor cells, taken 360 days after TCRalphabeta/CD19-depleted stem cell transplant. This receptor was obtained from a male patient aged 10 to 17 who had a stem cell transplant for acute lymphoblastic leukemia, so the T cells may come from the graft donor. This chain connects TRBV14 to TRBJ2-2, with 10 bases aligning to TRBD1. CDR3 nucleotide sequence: TGTGCCAGCAGCCAGGGGACAGGGGTCCCCGGGGAGCTGTTTTTT. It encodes CASSQGTGVPGELFF.